The T cell receptor beta chain described here comes from a study of T cell repertoires in cytomegalovirus infection. Study-wide background: Public TCR beta signature analysis indicated the presence of both CMV infection and matching HLA type. Points from the study as a whole: CMV-specific TCR beta clonotypes restricted by HLA-C were the ones dominating the ex vivo response. Cumulative frequency (of public TCR beta family members) identified carriers of CMV plus the relevant HLA.

Trimming shortened V by 2 bases and J by 8 bases, and 14 bases separated the two germline ends. Germline V lookup: CDR1 MNHNY, CDR2 SVGAGI (reference sequence). The CDR3 has 14 amino acids. TCRdb re-derived calls from the reads in MiXCR, one entry per CDR3 protein. The profile shows approximately 750,000 distinct CDR3 sequences, roughly a third of them singletons. This clonotype was seen only a few times. What it binds is unknown. Sequenced input: PBMCs. This sequence was found in a human donor in good health (CMV status not recorded). Some clones in this sample may be carry-over from other donors' samples. The chain combines TRBV6-6 with TRBJ2-3; a weak D match, TRBD2 (5 bases). CDR3 coding DNA: TGTGCCAGCAGTTACCCTTCACTAGAAGCTACGCAGTATTTT. Amino acids: CASSYPSLEATQYF.